The TCR beta chain described here comes from a study of radiotherapy plus CTLA-4 blockade in lung cancer. General study points: Once radiotherapy plus ipilimumab had been given, TCR clones derived from tumor expanded in blood. Per reports, early blood T cell clone dynamics, plus interferon-beta, forecast response most strongly.

Worth noting for this clone: Antigen specificity is unknown.

Ipilimumab-mediated CTLA-4 blockade plus focal radiation was given to patients having chemo-refractory metastatic non-small-cell lung cancer. Sequencing was performed with immunoSEQ multiplex PCR; in TCRdb, only in-frame clones are kept and a portion is missing. The sample holds fewer than 85,000 clones, roughly 86% seen once. CDR3 length: 18 amino acids. CDR1 is SGHNT and CDR2 is YYREEE in the germline V gene (reference sequence). V dropped 0 bases and J dropped 2 bases, with 20 bases sitting between them. This sequence was found in a human donor with non-small cell lung cancer who had stable disease on radiotherapy plus ipilimumab. The sequenced sample was peripheral blood, obtained from a patient treated with radiotherapy plus ipilimumab. J is TRBJ1-2 and V is TRBV5-4, with D tentatively TRBD1 (6 bases). CDR3 residues: CASSLVVALRGPNYGYTF. The CDR3 bases are TGTGCCAGCAGCTTGGTAGTGGCGCTCAGGGGACCCAACTATGGCTACACCTTC.